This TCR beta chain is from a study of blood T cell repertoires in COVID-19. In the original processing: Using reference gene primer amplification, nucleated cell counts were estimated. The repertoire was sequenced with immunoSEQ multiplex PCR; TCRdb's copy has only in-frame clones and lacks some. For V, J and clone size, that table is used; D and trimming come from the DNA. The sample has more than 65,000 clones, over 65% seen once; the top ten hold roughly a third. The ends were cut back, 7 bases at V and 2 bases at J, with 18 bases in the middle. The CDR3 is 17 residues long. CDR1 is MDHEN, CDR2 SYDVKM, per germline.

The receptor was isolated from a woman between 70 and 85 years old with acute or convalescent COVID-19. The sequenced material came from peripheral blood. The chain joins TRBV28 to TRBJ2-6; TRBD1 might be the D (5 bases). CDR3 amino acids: CASTLGHGRTGANVLTF. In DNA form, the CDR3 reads TGTGCCAGCACCCTCGGACACGGCCGGACTGGGGCCAACGTCCTGACTTTC.